Reported below is one T cell receptor beta chain. The entry originates in a study of blood T cell repertoires in COVID-19. Study overall: There were acute and convalescent COVID-19 samples, and they came from the United States, Italy and Spain. T cells, B-cell-depleted T cells, or PBMCs supplied cDNA or gDNA.

Seattle patient enrollment occurred during active infection, with longitudinal follow-up thereafter. The length of the CDR3 is 14 residues. The ends lost 3 bases at V and 5 bases at J; junction bases unmatched: 3. Germline V gene sequence: CDR1 LNHDA, CDR2 SQIVND (reference sequence). The data were produced by immunoSEQ multiplex PCR, yet TCRdb's version contains in-frame clones alone and is incomplete. This table holds roughly 350,000 clones, 88% found once. This TCR derives from a woman in her sixties or seventies with COVID-19, enrolled during active disease. Sample: peripheral blood. J is TRBJ2-1 and V is TRBV19; 8 positions match TRBD1. CDR3 region: CASSMDRVNNEQFF. CDR3 DNA sequence: TGTGCCAGTAGTATGGACAGGGTGAACAATGAGCAGTTCTTC.